This entry lists 15 T cell receptor beta chains sequenced from one sample in a study of blood T cells in healthy people across ages. Together with a sample-barcoded 5' primer, a J-beta primer mix was included in a second PCR lasting about 7 to 11 cycles. Each CDR3 protein is one row after TCRdb ran MiXCR on the 5' RACE reads. The data show some 930,000 distinct CDR3 sequences, 25% to 30% seen once. The data were also submitted as part of a second study, on T cells of mothers and their children.

Specimen: blood. Every receptor here comes from a woman aged 40 to 55 in good health.

This clonotype was seen only a few times. The chain is built from TRBV9 and TRBJ1-1, with TRBD1 as a possible D gene (5 bases). Germline CDR1 is SGDLS and CDR2 is YYNGEE. Between the trimmed V and J ends, which lost 4 bases and 1 base, there was a span of 14 bases. The CDR3 length is 15 residues. The CDR3 nucleotides are TGTGCCAGCAGCCCCATCGGGGGGTGGAACACTGAAGCTTTCTTT. Translation: CASSPIGGWNTEAFF. Full variable domain (remainder filled in from reference TRBV9 and TRBJ1-1): DSGVTQTPKHLITATGQRVTLRCSPRSGDLSVYWYQQSLDQGLQFLIQYYNGEERAKGNILERFSAQQFPDLHSELNLSSLELGDSALYFCASSPIGGWNTEAFFGQGTRLTVV.

This clonotype was detected many times. The chain joins TRBV28 to TRBJ2-5; D call uncertain. CDR1 is MDHEN, CDR2 SYDVKM, per germline. This CDR3 has 14 residues. Trimming removed 2 bases from V and 3 bases from J, with 10 bases in between. CDR3 amino acids: CASSLVGIEETQYF. CDR3 bases: TGTGCCAGCAGTTTAGTGGGGATTGAAGAGACCCAGTACTTC.

This clonotype has more than one count but fewer than ten. The chain is built from TRBV7-3 and TRBJ2-5; TRBD1 is a possible D gene (5 bases). Germline CDR1 reads SGHTA; CDR2 reads FQGTGA. Trimming took off 5 bases at V and 1 base at J, with 11 bases between the two ends. This CDR3 has 14 amino acids. DNA of the CDR3: TGTGCCAGCAGCCCTTCGACAGTCCAAGAGACCCAGTACTTC. Protein sequence: CASSPSTVQETQYF.

This clonotype showed up just a few times. The CDR3 is CASSEATQGGSYEQYF. CDR3 DNA sequence: TGTGCCAGCAGTGAAGCGACCCAAGGGGGTTCCTACGAGCAGTACTTC. The chain is built from TRBV6-1 and TRBJ2-7; TRBD1 is a possible D gene (6 bases). Looked up from germline, CDR1 is MNHNS and CDR2 is SASEGT. Deletions cut 0 bases from V and 1 base from J, with 13 bases between. The CDR3 is 16 amino acids.

This clonotype was seen a few times. The rearrangement joins TRBV15 to TRBJ1-2; D is unresolved. Trimming removed 5 bases at V and 3 bases at J, with 13 bases between. The CDR3 has 14 amino acids. Germline values: CDR1 LNHNV, CDR2 YYDKDF (reference sequence). CDR3 in amino acids: CATSSEKGYYGYTF. The CDR3 region has the DNA TGTGCCACCAGCTCCGAAAAAGGGTACTATGGCTACACCTTC.

This clonotype was found many times. V usage is TRBV20-1 and J usage is TRBJ2-1; 7 bases agree with TRBD1. The CDR3 spans 14 residues. In germline, CDR1 is DFQATT, CDR2 SNEGSKA (reference sequence). V was clipped by 6 bases and J by 6 bases; unmatched bases: 11. The CDR3 spells CSASVKGQLNEQFF. The CDR3 coding sequence is TGCAGTGCCTCAGTTAAGGGACAGCTCAATGAGCAGTTCTTC.

There are a few counts of this clonotype. The V call is TRBV4-3, the J call TRBJ1-3; tentative D call: TRBD1 (5 bases). V dropped 0 bases and J dropped 0 bases, with 12 bases sitting between them. This CDR3 is 17 amino acids long. Germline CDR1 LGHNA, CDR2 YSLEER. Here the CDR3 reads CASSQDWRGSSGNTIYF. CDR3 DNA: TGCGCCAGCAGCCAAGATTGGAGGGGCAGCTCTGGAAACACCATATATTTT.

The V gene is TRBV3-1, the J gene TRBJ1-1; D is unresolved. Trimming left V 1 base short and J 1 base short, with 19 bases between. CDR3 length equals 18 residues. Germline values: CDR1 LGHDT, CDR2 YNNKEL (reference sequence). This CDR3 reads CASSQGHQGWAQNTEAFF. In DNA, the CDR3 is TGTGCCAGCAGCCAAGGACACCAAGGGTGGGCCCAGAACACTGAAGCTTTCTTT.

The chain combines TRBV28 with TRBJ2-5, with a tentative D call TRBD2 (6 bases). The J call may be in error: the DNA end matches TRBJ2-1 better. There are 14 residues in the CDR3. CDR1 MDHEN and CDR2 SYDVKM come from the germline V gene. CDR3 protein: CASSLVGGLKTQFF. The CDR3 nucleotides read TGTGCCAGCAGTTTAGTCGGGGGACTTAAGACCCAGTTCTTC.

The sample holds a few counts of this clonotype. The rearrangement joins TRBV9 to TRBJ2-7; D not certain. V lost 2 bases and J lost 0, with 9 bases in between. The CDR3 loop spans 14 amino acids. Germline CDR1 and CDR2: SGDLS and YYNGEE. CDR3 amino acids: CASSVGRISYEQYF. The CDR3 bases are TGTGCCAGCAGCGTCGGCAGGATCTCCTACGAGCAGTACTTC.

This clonotype was observed many times. CDR3 residues: CATGTGETQYF. The CDR3 DNA reads as TGTGCTACCGGGACCGGTGAGACCCAGTACTTC. The chain carries TRBV7-7 and TRBJ2-5, with D perhaps TRBD1 or TRBD2 (5 bases each). From germline, CDR1 is SSHAT and CDR2 FNYEAQ (reference sequence). This CDR3 contains 11 residues.

This chain links TRBV29-1 with TRBJ2-7, with a weak D call TRBD1 (5 bases). V dropped 3 bases and J dropped 13 bases, with 19 bases sitting between them. CDR3 length: 12 residues. The germline V gene has CDR1 SQVTM and CDR2 ANQGSEA. The CDR3 spells CSVEVEGVRAYF. CDR3 coding DNA: TGCAGCGTTGAGGTAGAAGGGGTACGCGCCTACTTC.

This clonotype showed up many times. The CDR3 region has the DNA TGCGCCAGCAGGAGTACAGGGGACCAAGAGACCCAGTACTTC. Encoded protein: CASRSTGDQETQYF. The rearrangement joins TRBV4-1 to TRBJ2-5; TRBD1 aligns across 7 bases. Per the germline V gene, CDR1 is MGHRA and CDR2 is YSYEKL. Germline trimming cut 6 bases from V and 0 bases from J; bases unmatched to any gene: 4. The CDR3 runs to 14 residues.

V is TRBV13 and J is TRBJ1-1, with D possibly TRBD1 on 6 matching bases. V was trimmed by 2 bases and J by 6 bases, leaving 25 bases between them. The CDR3 has 18 amino acids. Germline values: CDR1 PRHDT, CDR2 FYEKMQ (reference sequence). CDR3: CASSLLREQGRIESEAFF. CDR3 DNA sequence: TGTGCCAGCAGCTTACTTAGGGAACAGGGAAGAATCGAGTCTGAAGCTTTCTTT.

V usage is TRBV5-8 and J usage is TRBJ1-1; no clear D. V gave up 4 bases and J gave up 0 bases, with 13 bases separating them. This CDR3 is 15 amino acids long. CDR1 and CDR2 (germline): SGHTS, YDEGEE. In nucleotides, the CDR3 is TGTGCCAGCAGCGTGGCTACAACTTTGAACACTGAAGCTTTCTTT. This gives the protein CASSVATTLNTEAFF.